Given below is one T cell receptor (beta chain) in context. Living in 24 US areas, the participants were between 18 and 89 years of age. The data originate from a study of blood T cell repertoires in COVID-19. Study information: Sources were T cells, B-cell-depleted T cells, or PBMCs; the material itself was cDNA or gDNA.

The table came from immunoSEQ multiplex PCR; TCRdb's copy has only in-frame clones and leaves some out. The sample lists some 150,000 clones; just over 85% were seen once. Between the trimmed V and J ends, which lost 7 bases and 8 bases, there was a span of 11 bases. Germline V lookup: CDR1 MDHEN, CDR2 SYDVKM. The CDR3 extends over 12 amino acids. The TCR sequence derives from a man aged 50 or older who had recovered from COVID-19. The sample was PBMCs or T cells enriched from blood (not recorded which). The chain uses TRBV28 and TRBJ1-4; D may be TRBD1 (5 bases). The DNA for the CDR3 is TGTGCCAGCACAAGGGGTCGGGAAAAACTGTTTTTT. Translating gives CASTRGREKLFF.